This TCR beta chain was captured by sequencing in a study of molecular identifiers for immune sequencing clone quantification. Whole-study results and caveats: Identical TCR molecules that share a barcode could lead to an underestimation of highly expanded clone sizes. In naive cells, under 1% of molecules belonged to clones above 20 RNA copies, against over 98% in effector cells.

With listed TCR primers and previously described methods, bulk TCR libraries were prepared. TCRdb ran MiXCR on the PCR reads and lists one entry per CDR3 protein. Among fewer than 350,000 distinct CDR3 sequences listed, over 20% were seen once. Construction of naive CD8 libraries employed roughly 20,000 to 1,000,000 sorted cells together with 10%, 30% or 50% RNA. V was shortened by 6 bases and J by 0 bases, with 9 bases between the two germline ends. The CDR3 is 13 amino acids. From germline, CDR1 is LNHDA and CDR2 SQIVND (reference sequence). About this clonotype: The antigen is unknown.

V gene TRBV19 combines with J gene TRBJ2-7, with D possibly TRBD2 on 5 matching bases. The sequenced sample was naive CD8+ T cells from blood, with Jurkat cell RNA spiked in. Described subset: FACS-sorted CD8+CD4-CCR7+CD45RA+ naive T cells. The source of this sequence is a human donor in good health. Some libraries in this study had Jurkat cell RNA spiked in. CDR3 coding DNA: TGTGCCAGTAGGCTGGACTCCTCCTACGAGCAGTACTTC. Its translation: CASRLDSSYEQYF.